This T cell receptor beta chain was captured by sequencing in a study of T cell clones after liver transplantation (dated by TCRdb to the late 2010s). Regarding the study in general: The samples were obtained from ITN030ST, a randomized trial that attempted immunosuppression withdrawal within 2 years after liver transplantation. After a pre-transplant mixed lymphocyte reaction, TCRbeta sequencing was used to pinpoint donor-reactive T cell clones, which were subsequently tracked in post-transplant blood. The subjects received no induction therapy and were kept on standard immunosuppression until randomization at 12-24 months post-transplant. The study cohort included 8 liver transplant recipients, of whom 3 were classified as tolerant and 5 as non-tolerant. As an antigen-independent comparator for the donor-reactive sequences, third party-reactive TCRbeta sequences from pre-transplant MLRs were identified as well. Of the eight recipients, three were HCV-positive, while the remaining recipients had been transplanted for non-autoimmune, non-viral indications. Blood samples were collected pre-transplant, pre-randomization before withdrawal, and post-randomization after either full withdrawal or failed withdrawal. Tolerance meant complete immunosuppression withdrawal for at least one year without liver enzymes rising beyond twice the upper limit of normal. General findings and caveats noted by the study authors: Because allograft tissue specimens were not available, migration of donor-reactive T cells into the graft, rather than deletion, may have occurred. In a couple of subjects, low numbers of available donor cells limited the measurable donor-reactive repertoire. Donor-reactive sequences decreased more than third party-reactive sequences, which suggests partial antigen-specific deletion that was not related to withdrawal success. When repertoire turnover was taken into account, detection of donor-reactive sequences was significantly reduced in 7 of 8 subjects for CD4 and in 8 of 8 subjects for CD8. Conclusions were preliminary, limited by small, heterogeneous patient numbers and non-standardized post-transplant time points. Circulating donor-reactive CD4 TCRbeta sequences fell significantly post-transplant in most of the 8 subjects, irrespective of tolerance or HCV status.

On this clone: The antigen it binds to is not known. Per-base quality was not reported, and no clone a single base away is much larger than it.

V ends up 5 bases short and J 5 bases short, with an unmatched junction base count of 4. Per the germline V gene, SGHTA is the CDR1 and FQGNSA is the CDR2. The CDR3 covers 15 residues, taking in both the cysteine and the phenylalanine. The only DNA kept is the CDR3, 45 bases in frame from the first base. Frozen genomic DNA underwent high-throughput TCRbeta CDR3 sequencing by immunoSEQ, including PCR amplification, mapping, bias correction and internal controls. For the original study's pipeline: Only productive rearrangements were retained, and each unique TCRbeta sequence was defined by its CDR3 nucleotide sequence together with its V and J gene. A sequence counted as donor-reactive only if the sequence showed at least 5-fold expansion in CFSE-low cells compared with unstimulated pre-transplant cells and had a frequency of at least 0.01%. To ensure at least 90% detection power, minimum frequency thresholds were set for each subject based on that subject's lowest-template unstimulated sample. Jensen-Shannon divergence between the top 1000 TCRbeta sequences post- versus pre-transplant served as the measure of repertoire turnover. Changes in detection of donor-reactive sequences were assessed with two-sided Fisher's exact tests. Drawn from immuneACCESS, this table holds only the in-frame rearrangements with V and J called that TCRdb kept. Clones are partly lost; checked studies trace under half to an unresolved V gene and leave the rest unexplained. For V, J and clone size, that table is used; D and trimming come from the DNA. The sample table contains about 51,000 clones; only one count was recorded for 85% to 90% of them. Of the sample, about 15% is held by the ten largest clones.

Thawed unstimulated PBMCs were stained for CD3, CD4 and CD8 and FACS-sorted into CD3+CD4+ and CD3+CD8+ populations. All 8 studied subjects were randomized to immunosuppression withdrawal. The Qiagen DNeasy Blood and Tissue Kit was used for isolation of genomic DNA. The receptor comes from a human patient who received a liver transplant. After a transplant, the graft donor may have provided part of the T cells. The V gene is TRBV7-2 and the J gene is TRBJ2-7; 15 middle bases align to TRBD2. Sequenced here: CD8+ T cells from blood, sampled 12 months after liver transplant. The nucleotides read TGTGCCAGCAGCCGGACTAGCGGGAGGGGCCACGAGCAGTACTTC. Its translation reads: CASSRTSGRGHEQYF.